This T cell receptor (beta chain) appears in the sequencing data of a study of technical replicates of blood from several donors. The germline V gene has CDR1 MDHEN and CDR2 SYDVKM. Trimming at V came to 6 bases and at J to 1 base, leaving 6 bases not matched to a gene. The CDR3 sequence is 15 residues long. TCRdb keeps only in-frame clones here, not all; method: immunoSEQ multiplex PCR. Of tens of thousands of clones listed, 85% to 95% are singletons. Sequenced material: T cells isolated from PBMCs. This TCR came from a human donor in good health. The V call is TRBV28, the J call TRBJ2-3; TRBD2 matches 8 bases. CDR3 in amino acids: CASSRLAGRTDTQYF. Written as DNA, the CDR3 is TGTGCCAGCAGCCGTCTAGCGGGTCGCACAGATACGCAGTATTTT.